This T cell receptor beta chain was sequenced in a study of coeliac disease. This clone showed up just once. Its target is unknown. Whole-study results and caveats: Lower clonality than controls marked TRB and TRG repertoires from active celiac intraepithelial and lamina propria samples.

The CDR3 has 14 amino acids. Germline CDR1 is SQVTM and CDR2 is ANQGSEA. Trimming at V came to 6 bases and at J to 0 bases, leaving 6 bases not matched to a gene. Clones were sequenced by immunoSEQ multiplex PCR, and TCRdb holds only the in-frame ones, with some missing. The sample has thousands of clones; roughly 60% are singletons. This sequence joins TRBV29-1 and TRBJ2-3; the match to TRBD1 covers 7 bases. Sample: lamina propria lymphocytes from the gut. The TCR originated in a woman aged 55-75 years with active celiac disease. The CDR3 DNA reads TGCAGCGTAGGGGGACAGAGCAGCACAGATACGCAGTATTTT. Translated, it gives CSVGGQSSTDTQYF.